The T cell receptor (beta chain) described here comes from a study of T-cell memory formation after mild COVID-19. Study results and limitations: The CD4+ clones that contracted clustered mainly within CM and EM, and the CD8+ clones concentrated in EMRA. The finding that pre-infection memory included some responding clones suggested that cross-reactive memory joined.

TCRdb redid the calling of the 5' RACE reads with MiXCR, one entry per CDR3 protein. The sample lists a few hundred thousand distinct CDR3 sequences; 13% to 15% were seen once. This CDR3 spans 17 amino acids. Germline CDR1 and CDR2: SGHTA and FQGTGA. V was shortened by 0 bases and J by 0 bases, with 12 bases between the two germline ends. With regard to this clonotype: Its antigen is currently unknown.

The sample consisted of PBMCs or a T cell subset sorted from them (not recorded which). The TCR originated in a man aged 18 to 35 who had mild COVID-19 (a few samples of this study predate the infection). Cell type and time point are not known. The chain joins TRBV7-3 to TRBJ2-1, with D perhaps matching TRBD2 (5 bases). The DNA of the CDR3 is TGTGCCAGCAGCTTAACGTATTGGGAGAGCTCCTACAATGAGCAGTTCTTC. The encoded protein is CASSLTYWESSYNEQFF.